Sequencing of this T cell receptor beta chain was carried out in a study of T cells in Graves' hyperthyroidism and ophthalmopathy. Patients aged 18 to 65 had newly diagnosed hyperthyroidism of under 2 months' duration. Lactation, pregnancy, other autoimmune disease or uncontrolled infection led to exclusion of patients. This clonotype came up many times. Its cognate antigen is unknown. Study-wide results and limits: Ophthalmopathy was separated from stable hyperthyroidism by a 13 V-J model. Before onset, ophthalmopathy was predicted by the model a median approximately 6.6 months earlier.

TCR beta CDR3 regions were amplified from RNA transcripts. Using the HTBI primer set, a first-round RT-PCR was run on the TCR CDR3. TCRdb itself ran the multiplex PCR reads through MiXCR, one entry per CDR3 protein. The table shows approximately 220,000 distinct CDR3 sequences, with about 16% occurring only once. The sequence was obtained from a man in his forties or fifties with Graves' hyperthyroidism. Sequenced sample: blood.

The CDR3 protein is CASSGEGNQPQHF. Written as DNA, the CDR3 is TGTGCCAGCAGTGGAGAGGGGAACCAGCCCCAGCATTTT. The genes are TRBV6-1 and TRBJ1-5, with a possible D match to TRBD1 (5 bases). There are 13 residues in the CDR3. Deletions cut 4 bases from V and 7 bases from J, with 11 bases between. CDR1 is MNHNS, CDR2 SASEGT, per germline.